The clone carrying this TCR beta chain was seen more than once but under ten times. The antigen remains unidentified. These data originate in a study of shared clonotypes between healthy human individuals. The repertoire was sequenced with immunoSEQ multiplex PCR; TCRdb's copy has only in-frame clones and lacks some. Here the sample spans over a million clones, roughly 74% being singletons. There are 16 residues in the CDR3. V dropped 1 base and J dropped 3; count of bases not matched to a gene: 6. Germline V gene data show CDR1 as KGHSH and CDR2 as LQKENI. Findings and limits, study-wide: Some naive CD4 clonotypes, roughly 5%, turned up in common across a handful of donors.

This clonotype originated in a man between 18 and 29 years old in good health. Some clones in this sample may be carry-over from other donors' samples. The sequencing sample was made of memory CD4+ T cells from PBMCs. The subset: CD45RA-negative fraction. The chain recombines TRBV18 with TRBJ2-3; 8 nucleotides agree with TRBD2. CDR3 residues: CASSPLIAGRTDTQYF. In nucleotides, the CDR3 is TGTGCCAGCTCACCACTAATAGCGGGAAGGACAGATACGCAGTATTTT.